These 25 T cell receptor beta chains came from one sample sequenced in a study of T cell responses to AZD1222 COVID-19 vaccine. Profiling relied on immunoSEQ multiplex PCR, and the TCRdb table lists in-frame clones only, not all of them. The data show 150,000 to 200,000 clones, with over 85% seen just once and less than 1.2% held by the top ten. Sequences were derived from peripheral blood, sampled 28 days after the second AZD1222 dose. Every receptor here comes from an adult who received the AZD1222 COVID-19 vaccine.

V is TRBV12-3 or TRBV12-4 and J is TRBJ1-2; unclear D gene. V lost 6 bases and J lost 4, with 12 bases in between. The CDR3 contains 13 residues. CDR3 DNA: TGTGCCAGCAGCCAAGCGGGCCTCTATGGCTACACCTTC. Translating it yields CASSQAGLYGYTF.

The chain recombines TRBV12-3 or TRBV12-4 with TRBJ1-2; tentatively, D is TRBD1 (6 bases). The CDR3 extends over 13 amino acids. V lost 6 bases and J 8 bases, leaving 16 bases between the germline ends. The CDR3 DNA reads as TGTGCCAGCAGCCTAAACAGGGTGCGGGGCTACACCTTC. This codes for CASSLNRVRGYTF.

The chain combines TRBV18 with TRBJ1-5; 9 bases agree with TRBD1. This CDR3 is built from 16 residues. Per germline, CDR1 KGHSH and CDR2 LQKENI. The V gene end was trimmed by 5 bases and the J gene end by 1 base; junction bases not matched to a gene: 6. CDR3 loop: CASSVQGATSNQPQHF. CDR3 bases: TGTGCCAGCTCAGTACAGGGGGCGACGAGCAATCAGCCCCAGCATTTT.

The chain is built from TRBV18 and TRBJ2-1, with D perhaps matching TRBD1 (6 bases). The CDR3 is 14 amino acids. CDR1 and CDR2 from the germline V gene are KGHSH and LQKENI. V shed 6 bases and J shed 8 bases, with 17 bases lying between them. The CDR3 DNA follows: TGTGCCAGCTCCGGGACACCGACGAGTGATGAGCAGTTCTTC. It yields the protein CASSGTPTSDEQFF.

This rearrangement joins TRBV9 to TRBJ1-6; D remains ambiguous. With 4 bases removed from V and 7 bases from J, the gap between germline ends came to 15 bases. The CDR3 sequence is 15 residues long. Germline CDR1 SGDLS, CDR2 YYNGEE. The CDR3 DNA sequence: TGTGCCAGCAGCACCTCCTGGGGTTACAATTCACCCCTCCACTTT. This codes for CASSTSWGYNSPLHF.

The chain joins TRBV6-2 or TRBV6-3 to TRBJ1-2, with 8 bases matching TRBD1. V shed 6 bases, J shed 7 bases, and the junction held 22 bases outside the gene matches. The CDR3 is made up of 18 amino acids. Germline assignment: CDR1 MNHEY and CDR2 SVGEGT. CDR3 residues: CASSHGTGIFARISGYTF. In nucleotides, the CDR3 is TGTGCCAGCAGCCACGGGACAGGAATTTTTGCCCGAATCAGTGGCTACACCTTC.

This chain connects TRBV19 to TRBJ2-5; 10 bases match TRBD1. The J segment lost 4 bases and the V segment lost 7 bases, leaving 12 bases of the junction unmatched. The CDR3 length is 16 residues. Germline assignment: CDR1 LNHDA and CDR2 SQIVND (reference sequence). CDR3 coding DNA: TGTGCCAGTACCACAATAGGACAGGGGGGTCGAGAGACCCAGTACTTC. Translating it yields CASTTIGQGGRETQYF.

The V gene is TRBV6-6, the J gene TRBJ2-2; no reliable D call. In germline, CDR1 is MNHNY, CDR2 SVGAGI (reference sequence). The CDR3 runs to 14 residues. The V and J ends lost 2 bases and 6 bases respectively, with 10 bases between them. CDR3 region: CASSYPGTAGELFF. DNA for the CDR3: TGTGCCAGCAGTTACCCCGGCACGGCCGGGGAGCTGTTTTTT.

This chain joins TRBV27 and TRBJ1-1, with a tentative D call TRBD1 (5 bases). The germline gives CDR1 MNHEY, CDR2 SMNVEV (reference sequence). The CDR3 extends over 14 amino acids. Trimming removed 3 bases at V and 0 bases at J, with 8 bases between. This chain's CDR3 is CASSLGLMNTEAFF. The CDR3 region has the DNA TGTGCCAGCAGTTTGGGACTGATGAACACTGAAGCTTTCTTT.

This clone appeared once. CDR3 DNA sequence: TGCGCCAGCAGCTTGGCCGAGGCGCTACGCGGCTATGGCTACACCTTC. This sequence encodes CASSLAEALRGYGYTF. The chain recombines TRBV5-1 with TRBJ1-2; D is ambiguous. Trimming left V 0 bases short and J 4 bases short, with 16 bases between. The CDR3 has 16 amino acids. The V gene's germline CDR1 is SGHRS and CDR2 YFSETQ. Together with reference TRBV5-1 and TRBJ1-2, the CDR3 gives the full variable domain: KAGVTQTPRYLIKTRGQQVTLSCSPISGHRSVSWYQQTPGQGLQFLFEYFSETQRNKGNFPGRFSGRQFSNSRSEMNVSTLELGDSALYLCASSLAEALRGYGYTFGSGTRLTVV.

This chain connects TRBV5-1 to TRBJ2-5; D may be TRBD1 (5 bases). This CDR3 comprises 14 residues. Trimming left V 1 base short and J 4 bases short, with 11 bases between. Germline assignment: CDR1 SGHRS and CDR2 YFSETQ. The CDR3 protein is CASSLSQGGETQYF. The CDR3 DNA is TGCGCCAGCAGCTTGAGCCAGGGTGGAGAGACCCAGTACTTC.

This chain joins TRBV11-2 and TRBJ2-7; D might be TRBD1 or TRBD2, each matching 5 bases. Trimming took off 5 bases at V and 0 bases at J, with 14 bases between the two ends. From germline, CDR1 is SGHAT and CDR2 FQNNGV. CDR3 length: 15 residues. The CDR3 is CASSPHRGYSYEQYF. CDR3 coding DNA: TGTGCCAGCAGCCCTCATCGGGGCTACTCCTACGAGCAGTACTTC.

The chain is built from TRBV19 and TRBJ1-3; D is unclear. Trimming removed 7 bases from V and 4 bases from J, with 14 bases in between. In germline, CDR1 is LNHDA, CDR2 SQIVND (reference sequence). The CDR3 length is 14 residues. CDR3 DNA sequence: TGTGCCAGTAATGGACCGAGTCTCGGAAACACCATATATTTT. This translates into CASNGPSLGNTIYF.

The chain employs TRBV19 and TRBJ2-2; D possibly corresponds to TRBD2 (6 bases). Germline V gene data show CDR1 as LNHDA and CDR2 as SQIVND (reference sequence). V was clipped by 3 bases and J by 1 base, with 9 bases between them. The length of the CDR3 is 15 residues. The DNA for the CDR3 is TGTGCCAGTAGTATTCTGGGAGGGAACACCGGGGAGCTGTTTTTT. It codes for CASSILGGNTGELFF.

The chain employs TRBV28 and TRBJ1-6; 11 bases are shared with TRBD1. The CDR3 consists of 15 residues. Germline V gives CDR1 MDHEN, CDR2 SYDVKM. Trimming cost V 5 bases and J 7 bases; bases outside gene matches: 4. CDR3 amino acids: CASSAGQGVNSPLHF. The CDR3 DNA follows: TGTGCCAGCAGTGCGGGACAGGGGGTCAATTCACCCCTCCACTTT.

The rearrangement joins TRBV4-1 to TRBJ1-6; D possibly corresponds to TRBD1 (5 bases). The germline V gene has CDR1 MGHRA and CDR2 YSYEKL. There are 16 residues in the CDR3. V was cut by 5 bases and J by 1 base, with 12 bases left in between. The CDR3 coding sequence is TGCGCCAGCAGCTATTCGCCAGGGTCCTATAATTCACCCCTCCACTTT. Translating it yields CASSYSPGSYNSPLHF.

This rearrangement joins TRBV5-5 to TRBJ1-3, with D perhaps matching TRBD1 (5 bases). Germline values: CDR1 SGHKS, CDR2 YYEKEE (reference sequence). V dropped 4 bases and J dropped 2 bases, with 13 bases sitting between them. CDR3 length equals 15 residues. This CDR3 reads CASSPRWGAGNTIYF. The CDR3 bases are TGTGCCAGCAGCCCCCGGTGGGGGGCTGGAAACACCATATATTTT.

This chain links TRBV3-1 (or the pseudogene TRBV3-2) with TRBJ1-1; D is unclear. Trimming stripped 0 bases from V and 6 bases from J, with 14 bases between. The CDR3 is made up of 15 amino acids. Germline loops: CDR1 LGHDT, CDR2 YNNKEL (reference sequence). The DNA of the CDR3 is TGTGCCAGCAGCCAAGATCGAGTTGGCCGTCCTGAAGCTTTCTTT. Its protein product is CASSQDRVGRPEAFF.

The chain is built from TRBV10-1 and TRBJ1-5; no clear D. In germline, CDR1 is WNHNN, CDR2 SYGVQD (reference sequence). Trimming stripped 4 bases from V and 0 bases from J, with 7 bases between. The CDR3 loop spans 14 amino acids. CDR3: CASSAGDSNQPQHF. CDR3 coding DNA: TGCGCCAGCAGTGCCGGAGATAGCAATCAGCCCCAGCATTTT.

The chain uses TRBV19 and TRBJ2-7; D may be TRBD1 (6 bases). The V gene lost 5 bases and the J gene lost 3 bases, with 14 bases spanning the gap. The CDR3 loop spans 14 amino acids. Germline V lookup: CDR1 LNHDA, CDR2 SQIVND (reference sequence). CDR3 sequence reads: CASSSAGTHYEQYF. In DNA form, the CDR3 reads TGTGCCAGTAGTTCCGCCGGGACACACTACGAGCAGTACTTC. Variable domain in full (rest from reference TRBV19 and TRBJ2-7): DGGITQSPKYLFRKEGQNVTLSCEQNLNHDAMYWYRQDPGQGLRLIYYSQIVNDFQKGDIAEGYSVSREKKESFPLTVTSAQKNPTAFYLCASSSAGTHYEQYFGPGTRLTVT.

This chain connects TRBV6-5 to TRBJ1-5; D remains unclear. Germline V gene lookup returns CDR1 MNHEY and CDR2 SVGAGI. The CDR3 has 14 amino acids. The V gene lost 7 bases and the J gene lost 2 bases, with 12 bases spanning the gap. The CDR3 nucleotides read TGTGCCAGCACTCTCCGGGAGGGCAATCAGCCCCAGCATTTT. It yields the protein CASTLREGNQPQHF.

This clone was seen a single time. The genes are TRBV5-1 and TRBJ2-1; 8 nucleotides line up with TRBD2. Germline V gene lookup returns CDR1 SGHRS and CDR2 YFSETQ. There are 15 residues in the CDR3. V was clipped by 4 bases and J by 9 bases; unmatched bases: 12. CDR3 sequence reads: CASSQGSAGVTEQFF. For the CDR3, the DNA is TGCGCCAGCAGCCAGGGGTCAGCGGGGGTTACTGAGCAGTTCTTC.

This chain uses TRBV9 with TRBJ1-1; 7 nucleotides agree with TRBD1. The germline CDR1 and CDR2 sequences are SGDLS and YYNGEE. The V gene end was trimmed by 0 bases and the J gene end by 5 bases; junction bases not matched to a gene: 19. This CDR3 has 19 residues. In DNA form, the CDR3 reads TGTGCCAGCAGCGTAGGTAGAGGGGGCCGTACCGTCTATAATACTGAAGCTTTCTTT. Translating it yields CASSVGRGGRTVYNTEAFF.

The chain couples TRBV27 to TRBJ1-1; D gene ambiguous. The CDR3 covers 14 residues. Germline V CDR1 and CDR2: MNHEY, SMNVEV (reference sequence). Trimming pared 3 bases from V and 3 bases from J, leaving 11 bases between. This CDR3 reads CASSLGSRYTEAFF. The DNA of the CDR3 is TGTGCCAGCAGTTTGGGCAGCAGATACACTGAAGCTTTCTTT.

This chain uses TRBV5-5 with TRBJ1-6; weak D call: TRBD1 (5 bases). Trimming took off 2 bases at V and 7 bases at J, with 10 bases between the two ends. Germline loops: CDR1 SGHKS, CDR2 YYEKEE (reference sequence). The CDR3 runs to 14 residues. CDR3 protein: CASSFGAENSPLHF. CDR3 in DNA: TGTGCCAGCAGCTTCGGGGCAGAAAATTCACCCCTCCACTTT.